Following are 4 T cell receptor beta chains from one sample sequenced in a study of T cells in Graves' hyperthyroidism and ophthalmopathy. Amplified TCR beta CDR3 regions came from RNA transcripts. First-round RT-PCR with HTBI primers amplified the TCR CDR3 region. TCRdb ran MiXCR on the multiplex PCR reads and lists one entry per CDR3 protein. The table records approximately 520,000 distinct CDR3 sequences, approximately 24% of them present only once. Material for sequencing was blood. Receptor source: a woman aged 25 to 39 with Graves' ophthalmopathy.

The CDR3 loop reads CASSQLSGLLGTEAFF. Here the CDR3 DNA reads TGTGCCAGCAGCCAATTATCCGGGCTCCTCGGCACTGAAGCTTTCTTT. The rearrangement links TRBV14 to TRBJ1-1; D unclear. Trimming took 2 bases from V and 4 from J, leaving 17 bases between them. The CDR3 runs to 16 residues. The germline V gene encodes CDR1 SGHDN and CDR2 FVKESK.

The V call is TRBV6-1, the J call TRBJ1-2; maybe TRBD1 (5 bases). Germline lookup yields CDR1 MNHNS and CDR2 SASEGT. V dropped 6 bases and J dropped 3 bases, with 11 bases sitting between them. The CDR3 loop spans 13 amino acids. Here the CDR3 reads CASRSGTDYGYTF. Written as DNA, the CDR3 is TGTGCCAGCAGATCCGGGACCGACTATGGCTACACCTTC.

This clonotype was observed many times. This chain links TRBV6-2 or TRBV6-3 with TRBJ2-7, with D maybe TRBD1 (6 bases). The CDR3 runs to 15 residues. Germline loops: CDR1 MNHEY, CDR2 SVGEGT. The germline V and J ends were trimmed by 2 bases and 4 bases, with 15 bases remaining between them. For the CDR3, the DNA is TGTGCCAGCAGTTACCCTCGCGGCGACAGGTACGAGCAGTACTTC. This sequence encodes CASSYPRGDRYEQYF.

This clonotype was found many times. V gene TRBV15 combines with J gene TRBJ1-5; TRBD1 aligns across 7 bases. The CDR3 covers 15 residues. Per germline, CDR1 LNHNV and CDR2 YYDKDF (reference sequence). With 3 bases clipped from V and 2 bases from J, the junction kept 4 bases outside the gene matches. The CDR3: CATSSFTGGNQPQHF. CDR3 DNA sequence: TGTGCCACCAGCAGCTTTACAGGGGGCAATCAGCCCCAGCATTTT.